These 2 T cell receptor beta chains were all obtained from the same sample, sequenced in a study of shared clonotypes between healthy human individuals. In the naive CD8 group, cells lacked CD45RO and were positively selected for CCR7, so terminally differentiated effector memory CD45RA+ cells were left out. The method was immunoSEQ multiplex PCR; TCRdb's version includes in-frame clones alone and lacks a portion of them. The sample shows about 800,000 clones, around 96% of them seen only once. Sequences were obtained from naive CD8+ T cells sorted from blood. These receptors were taken from a man aged 25 to 45 in good health.

This chain connects TRBV27 to TRBJ2-7; D tentatively reads TRBD1 or TRBD2 (5 bases each). This CDR3 spans 14 amino acids. Germline loops: CDR1 MNHEY, CDR2 SMNVEV (reference sequence). Trimming pared 5 bases from V and 4 bases from J, leaving 15 bases between. The CDR3 bases are TGTGCCAGCAGTCCGGGCAGGGAGTTATACGAGCAGTACTTC. Translating it yields CASSPGRELYEQYF.

V gene TRBV7-9 combines with J gene TRBJ1-1; D not certain. The V end lost 2 bases, the J end lost 8 bases, and 9 bases lay between the germline ends. The CDR3 is 12 residues long. CDR1 is SEHNR and CDR2 is FQNEAQ in the germline V gene (reference sequence). CDR3 in DNA: TGTGCCAGCAGCTTATTTAATCTGGAAGCTTTCTTT. Translated: CASSLFNLEAFF.